Shown below are 5 T cell receptor beta chains from a single sample sequenced in a study of vaccination and CD4 T cells after COVID-19. With the Oncomine TCR Beta short-read assay, DNA from cultured CD4+ T cells was sequenced. TCRdb re-called the PCR reads with MiXCR, one entry per CDR3 protein. The sample has 15,000 to 25,000 distinct CDR3 sequences, about 51% seen once. No antigen has been identified for these receptors. Regarding treatment: approximately 10-day PBMC culture with coronavirus spike peptide pools or control peptides (ViraFEST assay). Sequencing was performed on CD4+ T cells from blood, cultured in vitro. These receptor sequences come from a human donor who had recovered from COVID-19.

The chain joins TRBV6-5 to TRBJ1-2; D is possibly TRBD1 (5 bases). Germline assignment: CDR1 MNHEY and CDR2 SVGAGI. The CDR3 loop spans 12 amino acids. V shed 2 bases and J shed 5 bases, with 6 bases lying between them. CDR3 loop: CASSYRGYGYTF. CDR3 bases: TGTGCCAGCAGTTACCGGGGGTATGGCTACACCTTC.

The chain carries TRBV10-3 and TRBJ1-1; 8 positions match TRBD1. Germline CDR1 reads ENHRY; CDR2 reads SYGVKD. This CDR3 has 14 residues. With 8 bases clipped from V and 1 base from J, the junction kept 6 bases outside the gene matches. The CDR3 here is CAISAGTGNTEAFF. DNA for the CDR3: TGTGCCATCTCCGCCGGGACAGGGAACACTGAAGCTTTCTTT.

The chain links TRBV20-1 to TRBJ2-3; 8 nucleotides agree with TRBD1. V shed 6 bases and J 2 bases; nucleotides not matched to a gene: 13. CDR1 is DFQATT and CDR2 is SNEGSKA in the germline V gene (reference sequence). The CDR3 is 16 amino acids. CDR3 loop: CSAGLRGRSDTDTQYF. CDR3 nucleotides: TGCAGTGCCGGTCTCAGGGGGCGGTCAGACACAGATACGCAGTATTTT.

The chain links TRBV6-1 to TRBJ2-5; the D gene is possibly TRBD1 (6 bases). In germline, CDR1 is MNHNS, CDR2 SASEGT. The CDR3 has 15 amino acids. The ends were cut back, 5 bases at V and 7 bases at J, with 20 bases in the middle. CDR3 sequence (DNA): TGTGCCAGCAGTCGGGACACCCCCCCAGCAGGGACCCAGTACTTC. It specifies CASSRDTPPAGTQYF.

This clonotype has just a few counts. J is TRBJ1-1 and V is TRBV20-1; unclear D gene. Germline V CDR1 and CDR2: DFQATT, SNEGSKA (reference sequence). This CDR3 is 13 amino acids long. V lost 7 bases to trimming and J lost 10 bases, with 22 bases between them. The CDR3 region is CSVRSVALYLAFF. CDR3 coding DNA: TGCAGTGTCAGGTCTGTCGCCCTCTATTTAGCTTTCTTT.